This TCR beta chain was captured by sequencing in a study of T cells after yellow fever vaccination (dated by TCRdb to the late 2010s). About the investigation overall: The SMART-Seq v4 Ultra Low Input RNA kit was used to prepare libraries from fractions with low cell numbers. Blood samples were taken at several timepoints before and after primary and secondary immunization, and bulk PBMC replicates and cell subsets were isolated. To follow T-cell clones before and after primary and booster YFV17D yellow fever vaccination, bulk TCR alpha and beta repertoires were sequenced over time. Two healthy male donors, one aged 18 to 30 and one aged 30 to 39 years, were included in the cohort. The paper's findings and limits, for the study overall: Because abundant contaminating clonotypes from the bulk population could be contained in FACS-sorted repertoires, computational filtering was required. Most clones expanded after primary vaccination (roughly 96% of CD4 and over 80% of CD8) were re-detected after the booster, suggesting that broad memory maintenance occurred. A small share of clonotypes occurred in both CD4 and CD8 compartments, likely arising from convergent recombination. The secondary T-cell response was weaker than the primary response but faster, peaking on day 5 instead of day 15. Because only two donors were included in the study, the extent to which the findings can be generalized is limited.

Concerning this clonotype: Its antigen is not yet known. Base-call qualities are not available, and no considerably larger clone is one nucleotide away.

TCR cDNA was synthesized by 5'RACE template switching, through which a universal primer site and unique molecular identifiers were introduced. cDNA synthesis was primed from both the TCR alpha and TCR beta constant segments. Library amplification used two PCR steps, and the second PCR step added sample barcodes and sequencing adapters. Sequencing of libraries was done on Illumina HiSeq 2500 (2x100 bp) or NovaSeq (2x150 bp). In the original analysis: Reads were demultiplexed and collapsed into UMI consensus sequences with MIGEC, and V(D)J alignment was performed with MiXCR. Using edgeR on replicate PBMC samples, clonotypes were called vaccine-responding if FDR was below 0.01 and the log2 fold change was above 5 up to day 15. CD4 or CD8 identity was assigned to each bulk clonotype according to whether the clonotype was present at higher abundance in the sequenced CD4 repertoire or the sequenced CD8 repertoire. Starting from the raw public reads, TCRdb applied fastp trimming at Q25, assembled clones with MiXCR and retained in-frame beta chains. Merged by CDR3 protein, the rows form single entries marked with the most common genes and DNA. What appears here as the V and J calls and clone size reflects TCRdb's work, not the paper's. This sample gives just under 600,000 distinct CDR3 sequences in total; about 13% of them show up just once. The ten largest clones add up to roughly an eighth of the sample.

This specimen's treatment or condition label, per the study, means: live attenuated yellow fever vaccine strain. Two biological replicates of bulk PBMCs were collected at each blood-draw timepoint. PBMCs were isolated from peripheral blood using a standard Ficoll-Paque protocol. TriZol was used to extract RNA from bulk PBMCs, CD4 and CD8 fractions, and dextramer-positive and dextramer-negative fractions. CDR1 and CDR2 are read off the germline V gene as MNHEY and SVGEGT. Trimming at the junction amounts to 4 bases on V and 4 bases on J, and the germline ends lie 19 bases apart. The CDR3 measures 16 amino acids from cysteine to phenylalanine. The read is trimmed to its CDR3 DNA, 48 bases read in frame from base 1.

The sequence is built from TRBV6-2 or TRBV6-3 and TRBJ1-2, with TRBD1 perhaps the D gene, on 5 matching bases. The sample in question was PBMCs, obtained on the day of the yellow fever booster vaccination. This clonotype was obtained from a man younger than 45 who received the YFV17D yellow fever vaccine. This receptor carries the CDR3 CASSSGTGIFGYGYTF. The bases are TGTGCCAGCAGTTCCGGGACCGGGATCTTCGGCTATGGCTACACCTTC.